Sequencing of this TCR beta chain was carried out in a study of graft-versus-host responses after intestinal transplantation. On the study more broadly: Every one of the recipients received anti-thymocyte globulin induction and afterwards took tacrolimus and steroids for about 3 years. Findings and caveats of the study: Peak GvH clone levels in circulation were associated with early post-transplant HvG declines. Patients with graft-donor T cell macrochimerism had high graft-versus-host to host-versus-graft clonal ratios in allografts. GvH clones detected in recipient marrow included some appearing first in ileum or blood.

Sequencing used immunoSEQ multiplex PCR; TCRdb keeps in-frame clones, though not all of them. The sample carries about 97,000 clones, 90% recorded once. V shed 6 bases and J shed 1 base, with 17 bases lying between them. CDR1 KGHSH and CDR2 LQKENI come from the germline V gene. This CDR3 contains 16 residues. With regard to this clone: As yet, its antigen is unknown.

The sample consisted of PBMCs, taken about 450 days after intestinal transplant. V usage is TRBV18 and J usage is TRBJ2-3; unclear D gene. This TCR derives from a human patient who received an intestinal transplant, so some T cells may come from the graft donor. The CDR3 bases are TGTGCCAGCTCCCCAATGGAGTACCGCGGCACAGATACGCAGTATTTT. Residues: CASSPMEYRGTDTQYF.